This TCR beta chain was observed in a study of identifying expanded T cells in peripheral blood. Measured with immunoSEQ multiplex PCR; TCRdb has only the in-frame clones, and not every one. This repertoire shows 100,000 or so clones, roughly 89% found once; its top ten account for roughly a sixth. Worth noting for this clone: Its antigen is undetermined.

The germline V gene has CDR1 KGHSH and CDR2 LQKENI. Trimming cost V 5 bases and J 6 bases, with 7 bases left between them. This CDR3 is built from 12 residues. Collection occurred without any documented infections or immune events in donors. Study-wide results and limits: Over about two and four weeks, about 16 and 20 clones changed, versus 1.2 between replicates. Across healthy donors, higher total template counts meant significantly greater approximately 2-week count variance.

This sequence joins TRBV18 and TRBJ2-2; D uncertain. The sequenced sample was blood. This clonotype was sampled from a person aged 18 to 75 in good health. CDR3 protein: CASSSGSGELFF. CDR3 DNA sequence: TGTGCCAGCTCATCGGGCTCCGGGGAGCTGTTTTTT.